This T cell receptor (beta chain) was captured in a study of T cells in Graves' hyperthyroidism and ophthalmopathy. Study information: Peripheral blood was secured at the point of initial diagnosis, before any treatment. Overall study findings and caveats: Most thyroid clonotypes expanded above 0.001 appeared in blood too.

What was amplified from RNA transcripts were TCR beta CDR3 regions. In the first-round RT-PCR of the TCR CDR3, the HTBI primer set was used. One entry per CDR3 protein, called by TCRdb with MiXCR from the multiplex PCR reads. The table has roughly 840,000 distinct CDR3 sequences, 38% seen once. Stable Graves' hyperthyroidism denoted no ophthalmopathy progression over 18 months. Hyperthyroidism was newly diagnosed in patients aged 18 to 65 (duration under 2 months). Turning to this clonotype: No antigen is known for it.

The CDR3 extends over 15 amino acids. The ends lost 1 base at V and 6 bases at J; junction bases unmatched: 8. Germline CDR1 reads MGHRA; CDR2 reads YSYEKL. This sequence was found in a man aged 18 to 30 with Graves' hyperthyroidism. The rearrangement links TRBV4-1 to TRBJ1-1, with TRBD1 matching 7 bases. What was sequenced was blood. The CDR3 loop is CASSQVEQGSAEAFF. CDR3 sequence (DNA): TGCGCCAGCAGCCAAGTAGAACAGGGGAGCGCTGAAGCTTTCTTT.